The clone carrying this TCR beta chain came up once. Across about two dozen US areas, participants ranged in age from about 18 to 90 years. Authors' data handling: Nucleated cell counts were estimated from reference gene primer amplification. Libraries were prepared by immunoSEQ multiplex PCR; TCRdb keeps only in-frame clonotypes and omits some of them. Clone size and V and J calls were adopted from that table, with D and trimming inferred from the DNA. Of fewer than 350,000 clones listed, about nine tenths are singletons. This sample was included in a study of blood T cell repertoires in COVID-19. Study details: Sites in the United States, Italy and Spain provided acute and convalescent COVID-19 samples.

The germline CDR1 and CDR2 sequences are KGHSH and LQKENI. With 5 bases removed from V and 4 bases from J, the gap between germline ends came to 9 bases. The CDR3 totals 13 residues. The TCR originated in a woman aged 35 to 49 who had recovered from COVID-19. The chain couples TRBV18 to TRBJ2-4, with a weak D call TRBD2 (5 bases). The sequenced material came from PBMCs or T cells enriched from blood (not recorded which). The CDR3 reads CASSSGMKNIQYF. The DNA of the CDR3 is TGTGCCAGCTCATCGGGGATGAAAAACATTCAGTACTTC.